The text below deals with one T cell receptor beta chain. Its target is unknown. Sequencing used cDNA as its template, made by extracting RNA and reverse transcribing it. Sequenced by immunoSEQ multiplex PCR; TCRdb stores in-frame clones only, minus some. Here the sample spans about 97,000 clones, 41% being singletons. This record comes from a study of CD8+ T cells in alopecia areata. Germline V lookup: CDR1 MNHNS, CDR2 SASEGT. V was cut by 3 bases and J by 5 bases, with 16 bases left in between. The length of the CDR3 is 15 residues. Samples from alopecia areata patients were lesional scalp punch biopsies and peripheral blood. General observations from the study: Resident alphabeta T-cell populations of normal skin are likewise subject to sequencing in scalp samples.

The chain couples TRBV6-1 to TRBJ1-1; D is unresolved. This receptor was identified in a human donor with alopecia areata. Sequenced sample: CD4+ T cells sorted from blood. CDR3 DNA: TGTGCCAGCAGTGATTGGTCGGGGATATTAACTGAAGCTTTCTTT. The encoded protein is CASSDWSGILTEAFF.